Shown below are 10 T cell receptor beta chains from a single sample sequenced in a study of T cell responses to AZD1222 COVID-19 vaccine. Data came from immunoSEQ multiplex PCR; TCRdb stores just in-frame clones and leaves some out. Among 110,000 to 150,000 clones listed, about 92% were seen once. The starting material was peripheral blood, obtained 28 days after the second AZD1222 dose. These receptors originate from an adult who received the AZD1222 COVID-19 vaccine.

The gene calls are TRBV30 and TRBJ1-3, with D maybe TRBD1 (6 bases). Trimming pared 4 bases from V and 0 bases from J, leaving 19 bases between. There are 17 residues in the CDR3. Germline-derived CDR1 and CDR2 are GTSNPN and SVGIG (reference sequence). The CDR3 region has the DNA TGTGCCTGGAATCCCCGATTAAAGGGGGGCTCTGGAAACACCATATATTTT. It yields the protein CAWNPRLKGGSGNTIYF. The variable domain in full, with the rest retrieved from reference TRBV30 and TRBJ1-3, is SQTIHQWPATLVQPVGSPLSLECTVEGTSNPNLYWYRQAAGRGLQLLFYSVGIGQISSEVPQNLSASRPQDRQFILSSKKLLLSDSGFYLCAWNPRLKGGSGNTIYFGEGSWLTVV.

The chain combines TRBV6-5 with TRBJ1-4; weak D call: TRBD1 (5 bases). Trimming took 6 bases from V and 8 from J, leaving 16 bases between them. CDR3 length: 14 residues. From germline, CDR1 is MNHEY and CDR2 SVGAGI. The CDR3 is CASSAILGEEKLFF. Here the CDR3 DNA reads TGTGCCAGCAGCGCAATCCTAGGGGAGGAAAAACTGTTTTTT.

The chain joins TRBV12-3 or TRBV12-4 to TRBJ1-2; D gene unclear. V was shortened by 0 bases and J by 8 bases, with 10 bases between the two germline ends. The length of the CDR3 is 13 residues. The CDR3 sequence is CASSLALSPGYTF. The CDR3 bases are TGTGCCAGCAGTTTAGCGCTCAGTCCGGGCTACACCTTC.

The rearrangement joins TRBV25-1 to TRBJ1-1; 7 bases line up with TRBD1. This CDR3 has 15 residues. V lost 0 bases, J lost 6 bases, and 7 bases stayed unmatched. The germline gives CDR1 MGHDK, CDR2 SYGVNS. The CDR3 DNA reads TGTGCCAGCAGTGAATACGGCAGGGGGTACTCTGAAGCTTTCTTT. Protein product: CASSEYGRGYSEAFF.

This chain links TRBV6-5 with TRBJ2-7; TRBD1 might be the D (6 bases). Germline CDR1 MNHEY, CDR2 SVGAGI. Trimming removed 1 base from V and 5 bases from J, with 12 bases in between. CDR3 length: 14 amino acids. The CDR3 sequence: CASSYLGAQDEQYF. In nucleotides, the CDR3 is TGTGCCAGCAGTTACTTGGGGGCGCAAGACGAGCAGTACTTC.

This rearrangement joins TRBV6-5 to TRBJ1-2; a possible D gene is TRBD1 (5 bases). From germline, CDR1 is MNHEY and CDR2 SVGAGI. The germline V and J ends were trimmed by 2 bases and 0 bases, with 10 bases remaining between them. The length of the CDR3 is 15 residues. The CDR3 DNA reads TGTGCCAGCAGTTACGATGGGGGGACTAACTATGGCTACACCTTC. Translation: CASSYDGGTNYGYTF.

This rearrangement joins TRBV27 to TRBJ2-7, with TRBD2 matching over 10 bases. CDR3 length equals 16 residues. J lost 3 bases, V lost 5 bases, and 10 bases had no gene match. Germline V gene lookup returns CDR1 MNHEY and CDR2 SMNVEV (reference sequence). CDR3 coding DNA: TGTGCCAGCAGTACGCTGACTAGCGGGCTTAACTACGAGCAGTACTTC. It specifies CASSTLTSGLNYEQYF.

V gene TRBV30 combines with J gene TRBJ1-1; 8 nucleotides line up with TRBD1. The junction had 1 base not matched to a gene; V was cut back by 0 bases and J by 4 bases. Germline V gene lookup returns CDR1 GTSNPN and CDR2 SVGIG (reference sequence). This CDR3 contains 13 residues. For the CDR3, the DNA is TGTGCCTGGAGTGTTCAGGGGGCCACTGAAGCTTTCTTT. It codes for CAWSVQGATEAFF.

The rearrangement joins TRBV2 to TRBJ2-7; no firm D call. The CDR3 loop spans 12 amino acids. The germline gives CDR1 SNHLY, CDR2 FYNNEI. V dropped 2 bases and J dropped 0 bases, with 2 bases sitting between them. Here the CDR3 reads CASSEFSYEQYF. The CDR3 DNA is TGTGCCAGCAGTGAATTCTCCTACGAGCAGTACTTC.

This sequence joins TRBV21-1 and TRBJ1-2. TRBV21-1 counts as a pseudogene. The CDR3 runs to 17 residues. The CDR3 spells CASSKGPPSERNYGYTF. CDR3 nucleotide sequence: TGTGCCAGCAGCAAAGGGCCACCCTCTGAGCGGAACTATGGCTACACCTTC.